What follows is one T cell receptor (beta chain) and its context. Its target is not known. This entry is derived from a study of cytomegalovirus exposure and HLA in healthy donors. Whole-study results and caveats: Later work found most CMV-associated TCR beta chains apparently HLA-restricted.

The PCR used 60 Vbeta and 13 Jbeta primers. The data were produced by immunoSEQ multiplex PCR, yet TCRdb's version contains in-frame clones alone and is incomplete. Here the sample spans 100,000 to 150,000 clones, 77% being singletons. The CDR3 is 15 residues long. V gave up 0 bases and J gave up 3 bases, with 13 bases separating them. Each of the donors was a healthy bone marrow donor. The chain has TRBV5-3 and TRBJ2-7; D is ambiguous. TRBV5-3 is placed among ORFs of uncertain function. What was sequenced was PBMCs. The source of this sequence is a human donor in good health. In DNA form, the CDR3 reads TGTGCCAGAAGCTTGGGGCAGGTAATTATCTACGAGCAGTACTTC. This sequence encodes CARSLGQVIIYEQYF.